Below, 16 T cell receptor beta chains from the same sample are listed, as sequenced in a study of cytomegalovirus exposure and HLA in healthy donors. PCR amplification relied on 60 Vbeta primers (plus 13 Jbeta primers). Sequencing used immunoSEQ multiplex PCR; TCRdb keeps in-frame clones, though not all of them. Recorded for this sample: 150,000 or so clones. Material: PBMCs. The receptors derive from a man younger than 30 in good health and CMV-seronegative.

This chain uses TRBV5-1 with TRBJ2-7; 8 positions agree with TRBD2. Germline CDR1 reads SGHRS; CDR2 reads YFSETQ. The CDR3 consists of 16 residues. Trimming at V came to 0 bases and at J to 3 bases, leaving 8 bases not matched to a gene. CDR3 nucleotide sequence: TGCGCCAGCAGCTTGGAAGCGGGAGAAAGGGGCTACGAGCAGTACTTC. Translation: CASSLEAGERGYEQYF.

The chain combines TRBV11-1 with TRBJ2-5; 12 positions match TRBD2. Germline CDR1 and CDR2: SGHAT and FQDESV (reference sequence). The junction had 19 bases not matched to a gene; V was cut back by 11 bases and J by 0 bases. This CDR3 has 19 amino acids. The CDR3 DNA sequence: TGTGCCGCCTACCACGGTCCCGGACTAGCGGGGAGGTACCAAGAGACCCAGTACTTC. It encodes CAAYHGPGLAGRYQETQYF.

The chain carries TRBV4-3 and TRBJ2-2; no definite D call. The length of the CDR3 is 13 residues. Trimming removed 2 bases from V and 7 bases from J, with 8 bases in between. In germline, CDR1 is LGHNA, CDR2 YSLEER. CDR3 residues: CASSQSRLGELFF. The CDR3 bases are TGCGCCAGCAGCCAATCGCGGCTCGGGGAGCTGTTTTTT.

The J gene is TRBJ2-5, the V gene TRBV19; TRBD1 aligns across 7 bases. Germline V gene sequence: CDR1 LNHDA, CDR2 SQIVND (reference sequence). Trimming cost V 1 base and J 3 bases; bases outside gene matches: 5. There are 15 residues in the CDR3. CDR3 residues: CASSIVFTGEETQYF. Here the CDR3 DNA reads TGTGCCAGTAGTATAGTATTTACAGGGGAAGAGACCCAGTACTTC.

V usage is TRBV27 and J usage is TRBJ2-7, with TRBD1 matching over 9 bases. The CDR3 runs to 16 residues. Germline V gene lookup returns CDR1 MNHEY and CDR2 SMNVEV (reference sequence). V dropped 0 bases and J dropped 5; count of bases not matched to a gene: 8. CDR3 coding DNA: TGTGCCAGCAGTTTATCGAAGACAGGGGGTGCCCACGAGCAGTACTTC. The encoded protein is CASSLSKTGGAHEQYF.

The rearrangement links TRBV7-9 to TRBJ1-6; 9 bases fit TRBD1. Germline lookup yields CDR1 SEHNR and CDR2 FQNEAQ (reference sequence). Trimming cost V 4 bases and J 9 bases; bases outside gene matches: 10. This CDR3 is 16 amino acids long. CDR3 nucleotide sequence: TGTGCCAGCAGCTCGACCGGGACAGGGAAGGGTTCACCCCTCCACTTT. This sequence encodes CASSSTGTGKGSPLHF.

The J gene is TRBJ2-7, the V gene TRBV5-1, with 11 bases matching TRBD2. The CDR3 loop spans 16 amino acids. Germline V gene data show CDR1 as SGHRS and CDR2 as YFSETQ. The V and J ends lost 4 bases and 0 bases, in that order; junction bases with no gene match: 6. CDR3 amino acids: CASSITGTSGSYEQYF. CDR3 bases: TGCGCCAGCAGCATAACCGGGACTAGCGGCTCCTACGAGCAGTACTTC.

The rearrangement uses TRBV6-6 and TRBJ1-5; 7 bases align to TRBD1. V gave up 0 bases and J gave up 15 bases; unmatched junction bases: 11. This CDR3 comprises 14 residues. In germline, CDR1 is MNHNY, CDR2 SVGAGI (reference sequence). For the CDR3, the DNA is TGTGCCAGCAGTTACTCCCACCGGGACAGTTACTTGCATTTT. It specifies CASSYSHRDSYLHF.

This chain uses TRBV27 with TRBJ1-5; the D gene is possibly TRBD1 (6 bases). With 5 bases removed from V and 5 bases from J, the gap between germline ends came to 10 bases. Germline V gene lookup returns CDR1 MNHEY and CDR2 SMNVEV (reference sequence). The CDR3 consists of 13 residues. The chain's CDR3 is CASSDRPYQPQHF. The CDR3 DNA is TGTGCCAGCAGTGACAGGCCTTATCAGCCCCAGCATTTT.

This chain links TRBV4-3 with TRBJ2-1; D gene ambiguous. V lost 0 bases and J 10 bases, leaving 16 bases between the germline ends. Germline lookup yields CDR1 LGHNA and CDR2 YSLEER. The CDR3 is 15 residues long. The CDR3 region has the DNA TGCGCCAGCAGCCAAGATCCTACGGTCGTTCGGGAGCAGTTCTTC. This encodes CASSQDPTVVREQFF.

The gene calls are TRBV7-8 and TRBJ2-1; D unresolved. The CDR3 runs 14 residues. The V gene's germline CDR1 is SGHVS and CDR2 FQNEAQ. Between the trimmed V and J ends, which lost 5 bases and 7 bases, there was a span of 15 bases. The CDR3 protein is CASSRTLRPNEQFF. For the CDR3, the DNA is TGTGCCAGCAGCCGCACCCTACGCCCAAATGAGCAGTTCTTC.

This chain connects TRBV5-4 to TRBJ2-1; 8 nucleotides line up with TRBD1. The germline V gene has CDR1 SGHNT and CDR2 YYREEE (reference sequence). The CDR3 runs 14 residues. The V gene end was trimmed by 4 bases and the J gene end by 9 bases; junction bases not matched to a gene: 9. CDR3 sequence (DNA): TGTGCCAGCAGCCAGACAGGGGTTGCAGGTGAGCAGTTCTTC. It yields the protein CASSQTGVAGEQFF.

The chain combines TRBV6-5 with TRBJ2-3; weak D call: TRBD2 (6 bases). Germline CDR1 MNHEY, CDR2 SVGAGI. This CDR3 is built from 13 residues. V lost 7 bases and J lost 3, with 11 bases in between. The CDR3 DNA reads TGTGCCAGCACATTACGGGGGACAGATACGCAGTATTTT. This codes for CASTLRGTDTQYF.

CDR3 sequence reads: CTSSHRLAVYTYEQYF. CDR3 sequence (DNA): TGCACCAGCAGCCACAGGTTAGCGGTCTACACGTACGAGCAGTACTTC. The chain combines TRBV1 with TRBJ2-7; the DNA was not used to check the table's D call, TRBD2. TRBV1 is a listed pseudogene. The CDR3 spans 16 residues.

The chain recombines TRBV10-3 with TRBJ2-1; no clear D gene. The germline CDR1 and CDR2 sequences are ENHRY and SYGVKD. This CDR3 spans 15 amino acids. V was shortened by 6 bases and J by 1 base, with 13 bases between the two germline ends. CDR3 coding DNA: TGTGCCATCAGACGTGGAACAGATTCCTACAATGAGCAGTTCTTC. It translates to CAIRRGTDSYNEQFF.

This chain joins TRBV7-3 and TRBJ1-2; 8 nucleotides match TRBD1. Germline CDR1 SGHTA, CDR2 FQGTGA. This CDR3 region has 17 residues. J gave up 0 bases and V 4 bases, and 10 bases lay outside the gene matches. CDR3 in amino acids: CASSSEAGGPSNYGYTF. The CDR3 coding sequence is TGTGCCAGCAGCTCAGAGGCAGGGGGCCCTTCTAACTATGGCTACACCTTC.